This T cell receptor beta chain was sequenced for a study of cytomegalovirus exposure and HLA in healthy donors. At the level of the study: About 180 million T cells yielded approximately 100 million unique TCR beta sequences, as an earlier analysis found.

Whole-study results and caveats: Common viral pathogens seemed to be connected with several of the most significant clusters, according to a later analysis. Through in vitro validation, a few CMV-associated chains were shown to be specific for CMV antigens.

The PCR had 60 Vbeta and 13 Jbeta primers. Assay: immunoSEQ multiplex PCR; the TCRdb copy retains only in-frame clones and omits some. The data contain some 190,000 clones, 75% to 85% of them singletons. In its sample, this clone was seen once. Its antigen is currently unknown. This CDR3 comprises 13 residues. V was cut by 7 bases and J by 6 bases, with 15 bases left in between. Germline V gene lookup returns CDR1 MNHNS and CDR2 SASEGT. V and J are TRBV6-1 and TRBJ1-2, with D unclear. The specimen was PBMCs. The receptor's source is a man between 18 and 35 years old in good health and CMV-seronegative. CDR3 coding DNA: TGTGCCAGCATTCAGGCCCCGCGACATGGCTACACCTTC. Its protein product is CASIQAPRHGYTF.